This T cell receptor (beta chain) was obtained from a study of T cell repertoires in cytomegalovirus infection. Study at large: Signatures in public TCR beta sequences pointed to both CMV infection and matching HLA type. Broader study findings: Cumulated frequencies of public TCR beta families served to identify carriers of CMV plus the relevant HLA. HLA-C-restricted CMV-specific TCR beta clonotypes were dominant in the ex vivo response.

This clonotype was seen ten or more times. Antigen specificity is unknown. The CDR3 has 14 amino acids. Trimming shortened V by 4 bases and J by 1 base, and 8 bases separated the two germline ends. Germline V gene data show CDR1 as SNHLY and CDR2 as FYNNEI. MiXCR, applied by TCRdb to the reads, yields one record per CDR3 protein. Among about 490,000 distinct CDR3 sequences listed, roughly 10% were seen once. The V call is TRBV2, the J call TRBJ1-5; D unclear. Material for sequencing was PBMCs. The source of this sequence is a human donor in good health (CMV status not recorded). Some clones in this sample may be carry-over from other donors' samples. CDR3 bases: TGTGCCAGCAGTGCAGACTGGAGCAATCAGCCCCAGCATTTT. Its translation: CASSADWSNQPQHF.